This T cell receptor (beta chain) is from a study of neurological immune-mediated disorders. Findings and limits, study-wide: Sharing of CDR3 amino acid sequences among expanded clones across subjects was absent, suggesting private repertoires in all groups. Phylogenetic grouping placed 18 of 34 multiple sclerosis patients' repertoires in one related-CDR3 cluster, a possible signature.

The time point is: longitudinal time-point 1 (baseline). cDNA was made by 5'RACE with 10-nucleotide random UMIs. In each sequencing run, over 170 million TCR-beta sequences were generated from 15-18 subjects. MiXCR was run by TCRdb on the 5' RACE reads, yielding one entry per CDR3 protein. The sample consists of approximately 36,000 distinct CDR3 sequences, approximately 3% of them appearing once. Germline V gene lookup returns CDR1 SGHTA and CDR2 FQGNSA. The V end was cut by 2 bases, the J end by 4 bases, with 14 bases between. The CDR3 extends over 15 amino acids. This clonotype was seen ten or more times. Its cognate antigen is unknown.

This TCR came from a woman aged 55 to 70 with multiple sclerosis. The sequencing input was PBMCs. The chain joins TRBV7-2 to TRBJ2-5; D may be TRBD1 or TRBD2 (5 bases each). Here the CDR3 DNA reads TGTGCCAGCAGCTTAAGGTGGGGCGCGGGAGAGACCCAGTACTTC. Translation: CASSLRWGAGETQYF.